Listed below are T cell receptor beta chains from one sample, sequenced in a study of spatial heterogeneity in lung cancer. TCRdb processed the 5' RACE reads anew with MiXCR; each CDR3 protein has one entry. The sample holds some 100,000 distinct CDR3 sequences, more than 10% seen once. The sequencing here drew on PBMCs, taken at surgery. Source of these receptors: a male donor with early-stage non-small cell lung cancer. CDR3s include the opening cysteine and the closing phenylalanine or tryptophan. A D gene is named only where the DNA matches it firmly. Not every row has a clone size; where given, it reads once, few, many or a size class.

v_gene	abundance	d_gene	j_gene	CDR3nt	CDR3aa
TRBV6-5	-	TRBD2	TRBJ2-7	TGTGCCAGCAGTTTAAGTAGCGGGGGCCTAACCTACGAGCAGTACTTC	CASSLSSGGLTYEQYF
TRBV12-3/TRBV12-4	few	-	TRBJ2-1	TGTGCCAGCAGCCGCTCGGCGGCCTTCAATGAGCAGTTCTTC	CASSRSAAFNEQFF
TRBV6-5	few	-	TRBJ1-6	TGTGCCAGCAGTAGGAGCTCCTATAATTCACCCCTCCACTTT	CASSRSSYNSPLHF
TRBV6-2/TRBV6-3	-	-	TRBJ2-1	TGTGCCAGCAGTTACCTAAACCCGGCGGGCGAGCAGTTCTTC	CASSYLNPAGEQFF
TRBV10-3	-	-	TRBJ2-1	TGTGCCGCCGGATCTTCGGGGACCAATGAGCAGTTCTTC	CAAGSSGTNEQFF
TRBV7-9	few	TRBD2	TRBJ2-7	TGTGCCAGCAGCTTCATTAGCGGGGGGTCGTACGAGCAGTACTTC	CASSFISGGSYEQYF
TRBV6-2/TRBV6-3	-	TRBD1	TRBJ1-5	TGTGCCAGCAGTTACAGGCGTCCGACAGGGCAACAGCCCCAGCATTTT	CASSYRRPTGQQPQHF
TRBV19	-	-	TRBJ2-5	TGTGCCAGTAGAGGAAGCGAAGAGACCCAGTACTTC	CASRGSEETQYF
TRBV24-1	many	-	TRBJ2-1	TGTGCCACCAGTGATGCCAGGGGAAGCCGCTACAATGAGCAGTTCTTC	CATSDARGSRYNEQFF
TRBV6-2/TRBV6-3	few	TRBD2	TRBJ2-7	TGTGCCAGCAGCCACCTGCGGGAGAGATACGAGCAGTACTTC	CASSHLRERYEQYF
TRBV20-1	-	TRBD1	TRBJ2-1	TGCAGTGCTCGGGACAGGGCCTCCTACAATGAGCAGTTCTTC	CSARDRASYNEQFF
TRBV12-3/TRBV12-4	-	-	TRBJ1-1	TGTGCCAGCAGTTTTTCATTTTCGAACACTGAAGCTTTCTTT	CASSFSFSNTEAFF
TRBV5-1	-	TRBD1	TRBJ2-2	TGCGCCAGCAGCTTATGGACAGGGAACGGCGGGGAGCTGTTTTTT	CASSLWTGNGGELFF
TRBV5-1	few	-	TRBJ1-5	TGCGCCAGCAGCCCAGGGGAGAGGAGCAATCAGCCCCAGCATTTT	CASSPGERSNQPQHF
TRBV10-3	-	TRBD1	TRBJ1-2	TGTGCCACGAAGGACAGGCCTCTAAACTATGGCTACACCTTC	CATKDRPLNYGYTF
TRBV4-3	-	-	TRBJ2-7	TGCGCCAGCAGCCAAGATCGCGGCAGGGGATACGAGCAGTACTTC	CASSQDRGRGYEQYF
TRBV25-1	-	-	TRBJ1-1	TGTGCCAGCAGCAAGATAGCGCGGAACACTGAAGCTTTCTTT	CASSKIARNTEAFF
TRBV27	few	TRBD2	TRBJ2-2	TGTGCCAGCAGTTCGCCCCCCGGGACTAGCGGGATGGGTTACACCGGGGAGCTGTTTTTT	CASSSPPGTSGMGYTGELFF
TRBV12-3/TRBV12-4	-	TRBD1	TRBJ1-2	TGTGCCAGCAGTTTGGACAGGGCCAACTATGGCTACACCTTC	CASSLDRANYGYTF
TRBV20-1	few	TRBD2	TRBJ2-3	TGCAGTGCTAGAGGAGAGCGGGGGGGCCCGGATACGCAGTATTTT	CSARGERGGPDTQYF
TRBV3-1	-	-	TRBJ2-6	TGTGCCAGCAGGGGCTTGGGGTTCGGGGCCAACGTCCTGACTTTC	CASRGLGFGANVLTF
TRBV5-1	few	-	TRBJ2-3	TGCGCCAGCAGCTCCACCCCAGGGATGGTTGGAACAGATACGCAGTATTTT	CASSSTPGMVGTDTQYF
TRBV6-6	-	-	TRBJ2-4	TGTGCCAGCACCCGCGGAGCCGAAATAGGAAACATTCAGTACTTC	CASTRGAEIGNIQYF
TRBV18	-	TRBD2	TRBJ2-7	TGTGCCAGCTCACGAAGCGGGGGAACCGCCCACGAGCAGTACTTC	CASSRSGGTAHEQYF
TRBV3-1	many	-	TRBJ2-3	TGTGCCAGCAGCCAAGTGTCTAGCCGCACAGATACGCAGTATTTT	CASSQVSSRTDTQYF
TRBV4-3	few	-	TRBJ2-5	TGCGCCAGCAGCCAAGACCCGGGATTTCAAGAGACCCAGTACTTC	CASSQDPGFQETQYF
TRBV10-3	few	-	TRBJ1-2	TGTGCCATCAGTGAGTCTGGGGACTATGGCTACACCTTC	CAISESGDYGYTF
TRBV9	-	TRBD2	TRBJ2-1	TGTGCCAGCAGCGTAGAGGACAGGGGAACTAGCGGGAGCCATGAGCAGTTCTTC	CASSVEDRGTSGSHEQFF
TRBV9	few	TRBD2	TRBJ2-1	TGTGCCAGCACCCGGGAGGGGTCGTACAATGAGCAGTTCTTC	CASTREGSYNEQFF
TRBV11-2	few	-	TRBJ2-2	TGTGCCAGCAGCCATTTGACCCTATCGAGCGGGGAGCTGTTTTTT	CASSHLTLSSGELFF
TRBV7-3	-	-	TRBJ1-4	TGTGCCAGCAGCTTCGGGAACCCCCCTTTGTTTTTT	CASSFGNPPLFF
TRBV10-1	few	-	TRBJ2-5	TGCGCCAGCAATCTGCGGAGGGCCCAAGAGACCCAGTACTTC	CASNLRRAQETQYF
TRBV19	-	TRBD1	TRBJ1-2	TGTGCCAGTAGTATGCGTGACAGGGGTTATGGCTACACCTTC	CASSMRDRGYGYTF
TRBV4-3	few	TRBD2	TRBJ2-1	TGCGCCAGCAGCCAAGTCCTAGCGGGAGTGGGTTTGGATGAGCAGTTCTTC	CASSQVLAGVGLDEQFF
TRBV6-2/TRBV6-3	-	-	TRBJ2-4	TGTGCCAGCAGTTACCGGGACCCCAACAACATTCAGTACTTC	CASSYRDPNNIQYF
TRBV27	-	-	TRBJ2-5	TGTGCCAGCTCTCAGGCAGGACAAGAGACCCAGTACTTC	CASSQAGQETQYF
TRBV15	-	-	TRBJ2-5	TGTGCCACCAGCTTCGGAGTCCAAGAGACCCAGTACTTC	CATSFGVQETQYF
TRBV20-1	few	-	TRBJ2-7	TGCAGTGCTAGGTGGCAGACTGGGACTGGCGAGCAGTACTTC	CSARWQTGTGEQYF
TRBV10-3	few	-	TRBJ2-7	TGTGCCATGGGACATGACAGTTCCGAGCAGTACTTC	CAMGHDSSEQYF
TRBV4-2	-	-	TRBJ1-3	TGTGCCAGCAGCCAACCCAATCAGCTGGGAAACACCATATATTTT	CASSQPNQLGNTIYF
TRBV10-3	-	-	TRBJ1-4	TGTGCCATCAGTGAGTCGGCGGGACGCGTAAAACTGTTTTTT	CAISESAGRVKLFF
TRBV7-2	-	-	TRBJ2-7	TGTGCCAGCAGCTCTCGCGCCGGGCAGTACTTC	CASSSRAGQYF
TRBV28	many	-	TRBJ1-1	TGTGCCAGCAGGTTGACAGGCTTGAACACTGAAGCTTTCTTT	CASRLTGLNTEAFF
TRBV7-3	many	TRBD2	TRBJ2-7	TGTGCCAGCAGCCCTAGCGGGAGTTTAAACGAGCAGTACTTC	CASSPSGSLNEQYF
TRBV7-2	few	TRBD2	TRBJ2-3	TGTGCCAGCAGCTTAAACGGCGGGAGAGGAGATACGCAGTATTTT	CASSLNGGRGDTQYF
TRBV5-1	few	TRBD2	TRBJ2-3	TGCGCCAGCAGCCCGGGACTAGCGGGAGTCACAGATACGCAGTATTTT	CASSPGLAGVTDTQYF
TRBV29-1	-	TRBD2	TRBJ2-7	TGCAGCGTGTGGGAGGGCGAGCAGTACTTC	CSVWEGEQYF
TRBV5-5	many	TRBD1	TRBJ2-7	TGTGCCAGTTCCAGGGGGTACCATTCCTACGAGCAGTACTTC	CASSRGYHSYEQYF
TRBV7-2	few	TRBD2	TRBJ2-5	TGTGCCAGCAGCAGAGTGACTAGCGGGGAAGAGACCCAGTACTTC	CASSRVTSGEETQYF
TRBV4-1	few	TRBD1	TRBJ2-7	TGCGCCAGCAGCCAAGAGGGACAGGGGGGTTCCTACGAGCAGTACTTC	CASSQEGQGGSYEQYF
TRBV30	few	-	TRBJ1-2	TGTGCCTGGACCACAGGCGGCCATGGCTACACCTTC	CAWTTGGHGYTF
TRBV7-9	-	-	TRBJ2-2	TGTGCCAGCAGCGCAAACGGCGGGGAGCTGTTTTTT	CASSANGGELFF
TRBV5-4	-	TRBD1	TRBJ2-2	TGTGCCAGCAGCTTAACAGGGGGTAACACCGGGGAGCTGTTTTTT	CASSLTGGNTGELFF
TRBV29-1	many	TRBD2	TRBJ2-2	TGCAGCGTCCTATCCGGGACTAGCAGGAACACCGGGGAGCTGTTTTTT	CSVLSGTSRNTGELFF
TRBV7-2	few	-	TRBJ1-4	TGTGCCAACAGCTGGACGGGGCCAACTAATGAAAAACTGTTTTTT	CANSWTGPTNEKLFF
TRBV2	many	TRBD1	TRBJ2-5	TGTGCCAGCTCTTCCGGACAGGGGCCCCAAGAGACCCAGTACTTC	CASSSGQGPQETQYF
TRBV3-1	-	-	TRBJ2-7	TGTGCCAGCAGCCAAGGGGGGCCGTACGAGCAGTACTTC	CASSQGGPYEQYF
TRBV7-2	-	-	TRBJ2-2	TGTGCCAGCAGTTTTCAGGGGAGAAGTGGGGAGCTGTTTTTT	CASSFQGRSGELFF
TRBV4-3	many	-	TRBJ1-1	TGCGCCAGCAGCCAAGATAGCTGGGGCAGGAACACTGAAGCTTTCTTT	CASSQDSWGRNTEAFF
TRBV9	many	TRBD2	TRBJ2-5	TGTGCCAGCAGCCTCGGACTAGCGGGAGAGACCCAGTACTTC	CASSLGLAGETQYF